This is a list of T cell receptor beta chains from one sample in a study of technical replicates of blood from several donors. Using immunoSEQ multiplex PCR, the repertoire was profiled, and TCRdb retains in-frame clones only, with some absent. The sample contains 85,000 to 100,000 clones, around 95% of which appear only once. Sequenced input: T cells isolated from PBMCs. The source is a human donor in good health. The CDR3 runs from the conserved cysteine through the conserved F or W. Fields, in order: clone size, J gene, V gene, D gene, CDR3 DNA, CDR3 protein. The D gene is left open where the match is weak. The listing skips clone size in some rows; elsewhere it reads once, few, many or a size class.

>NA|TRBJ2-7|TRBV6-6|TRBD2
TGTGCCAGCAGTCCGGCCGGCACTAGCGGGAGGTCCGAGCAGTACTTC
CASSPAGTSGRSEQYF
>few|TRBJ2-7|TRBV29-1|NA
TGCAGCGCCGCGGGGCAGCTCACCTACGAGCAGTACTTC
CSAAGQLTYEQYF
>NA|TRBJ1-2|TRBV27|TRBD1
TGTGCCAGCAGTTTATCCCGATCAGGGGGCGCGGAAGGCTACACCTTC
CASSLSRSGGAEGYTF
>NA|TRBJ1-2|TRBV10-2|NA
TGCGCCAGCAAAAAGTCAGGGAAGCTCTATGGCTACACCTTC
CASKKSGKLYGYTF
>NA|TRBJ1-2|TRBV7-3|NA
TGTGCCAGCAGCTTAAGGTCGGGGAATGGCTACACCTTC
CASSLRSGNGYTF
>NA|TRBJ1-5|TRBV7-9|NA
TGTGCCAGCAGCTTGGTCGGGGTGGGGCAGCCCCAGCATTTT
CASSLVGVGQPQHF
>NA|TRBJ2-1|TRBV21-1|NA
TGTGCCAGCAGCTGGACTAGAGGGTATGAGCAGTTCTTC
CASSWTRGYEQFF
>NA|TRBJ2-2|TRBV27|TRBD2
TGTGCCAGCAGTTTGAGACTAGCGGTAACCGGGGAGCTGTTTTTT
CASSLRLAVTGELFF
>NA|TRBJ2-3|TRBV27|NA
TGTGCCAGCAGTTTGGGGGCAGGGAGGGCAGATACGCAGTATTTT
CASSLGAGRADTQYF
>NA|TRBJ2-1|TRBV25-1|NA
TGTGCCAGCAGTGAAGAGGCCAGGGGACAATACAATGAGCAGTTCTTC
CASSEEARGQYNEQFF
>NA|TRBJ2-7|TRBV6-5|TRBD1
TGTGCCAGCAGTATCTTGGACAGGGCCAGCTACGAGCAGTACTTC
CASSILDRASYEQYF
>NA|TRBJ2-7|TRBV5-1|NA
TGCGCCAGCAGGATCTGGGGAGCCGGTCAAGAGCAGTACTTC
CASRIWGAGQEQYF
>NA|TRBJ2-2|TRBV13|NA
TGTGCCAGCCTCTTGAGTCTATCGAACACCGGGGAGCTGTTTTTT
CASLLSLSNTGELFF
>NA|TRBJ2-1|TRBV18|NA
TGTGCCAGCTCACCACCGAGCGGAGTGCTCAATGAGCAGTTCTTC
CASSPPSGVLNEQFF
>NA|TRBJ2-2|TRBV10-3|TRBD1
TGTGCCATCAGTGAGACAGGGGATTCCGCCGGGGAGCTGTTTTTT
CAISETGDSAGELFF
>NA|TRBJ1-3|TRBV6-5|NA
TGTGCCAGCAGTTACGGGGGGGCCTCTGGAAACACCATATATTTT
CASSYGGASGNTIYF
>NA|TRBJ2-5|TRBV28|TRBD1
TGTGCCAGCAGTCGCGGACAGGGACGAGAGACCCAGTACTTC
CASSRGQGRETQYF
>NA|TRBJ1-1|TRBV29-1|NA
TGCAGCGTTGAACCTCAGGGGTGGATGAACACTGAAGCTTTCTTT
CSVEPQGWMNTEAFF
>NA|TRBJ1-3|TRBV27|NA
TGTGCCAGCAGTTTCGACGGAGGCTCTGGAAACACCATATATTTT
CASSFDGGSGNTIYF
>NA|TRBJ2-2|TRBV25-1|NA
TGTGCCAGCAGTGAATTCGCGGGCGGGGAGCTGTTTTTT
CASSEFAGGELFF
>once|TRBJ2-2|TRBV27|NA
TGTGCCAGCACGGGGGATACCGGGGAGCTGTTTTTT
CASTGDTGELFF
>NA|TRBJ1-1|TRBV21-1|NA
TGTGCCAGCAGCAAATACGGGACAGCTGAAGCTTTCTTT
CASSKYGTAEAFF
>NA|TRBJ1-6|TRBV30|NA
TGTGCCTGGAGTGTACTAGGGCCCTATAATTCACCCCTCCACTTT
CAWSVLGPYNSPLHF
>once|TRBJ2-5|TRBV14|NA
TGTGCCAGCAGCCCCAAAACAACCTTTACGACTAGCAGGGGAAAACAAGAGACCCAGTACTTC
CASSPKTTFTTSRGKQETQYF
>NA|TRBJ2-1|TRBV10-3|TRBD2
TGTGCCACGCAAGACTCAGGGACTAGCGGGAACTACAATGAGCAGTTCTTC
CATQDSGTSGNYNEQFF
>NA|TRBJ2-7|TRBV15|NA
TGTGCCACCAGCAGTGACCTGCGGGCCTCCGCCCAATACGAGCAGTACTTC
CATSSDLRASAQYEQYF
>NA|TRBJ2-5|TRBV11-2|TRBD1
TGTGCCAGCAGCCCTAGAGGGTTAGTAACAGGGGGCGAGACCCAGTACTTC
CASSPRGLVTGGETQYF
>NA|TRBJ2-1|TRBV14|NA
TGTGCCAGCAGGCGGCAGGGCGTGAATGAGCAGTTCTTC
CASRRQGVNEQFF
>once|TRBJ2-1|TRBV27|TRBD2
TGTGCCAGCAGTTTAAGACTAGCGGGAGGGCCGTCCAAATGGAATGAGCAGTTCTTC
CASSLRLAGGPSKWNEQFF
>NA|TRBJ1-5|TRBV27|TRBD1
TGTGCCAGCAGTTTAACAGGGGCGCGCGGTAGCAATCAGCCCCAGCATTTT
CASSLTGARGSNQPQHF
>NA|TRBJ2-7|TRBV2|TRBD1
TGTGCCAGCAAGCTTGGACAGGGGTCCTCCTACGAGCAGTACTTC
CASKLGQGSSYEQYF
>NA|TRBJ2-1|TRBV7-9|TRBD1
TGTGCCAGCAGCTTACTTAGGACAGGGAATGAGCAGTTCTTC
CASSLLRTGNEQFF
>NA|TRBJ1-1|TRBV4-1|TRBD1
TGCGCCAGCAGCCTAAGAGGGACAGGGGTTGGTACTGAAGCTTTCTTT
CASSLRGTGVGTEAFF
>NA|TRBJ1-5|TRBV7-8|TRBD1
TGTGCCAGCAACGTCCTAGGACAGGAACGGGGCAATCAGCCCCAGCATTTT
CASNVLGQERGNQPQHF
>NA|TRBJ1-2|TRBV11-2|NA
TGTGCCAGCAGCGAACAACGACAGGATACCTATGGCTACACCTTC
CASSEQRQDTYGYTF
>NA|TRBJ2-2|TRBV5-1|NA
TGCGCCAGCATAGCAGGGCCGAACACCGGGGAGCTGTTTTTT
CASIAGPNTGELFF
>NA|TRBJ1-4|TRBV9|NA
TGTGCCAGCAGCGTAGTTTCCGACAGACGCAATGAAAAACTGTTTTTT
CASSVVSDRRNEKLFF
>NA|TRBJ1-1|TRBV19|NA
TGTGCCACCTCCGGGATCCCTTTGAACACTGAAGCTTTACGAGGGTTT
CATSGIPLNTEALRGF
>NA|TRBJ1-1|TRBV7-2|TRBD1
TGTGCCAGCAGCTTAGCAGCAGGGGGCGGTTCGACCACTGAAGCTTTCTTT
CASSLAAGGGSTTEAFF
>NA|TRBJ2-1|TRBV2|TRBD2
TGTGCCAGCATATATACGTTTGAAGCGGGAGGGCCGGTCAATGAGCAGTTCTTC
CASIYTFEAGGPVNEQFF
>NA|TRBJ2-3|TRBV27|TRBD2
TGTGCCAGCAGACGAGCGGGAAGCACAGATACGCAGTATTTT
CASRRAGSTDTQYF
>once|TRBJ1-4|TRBV19|NA
TGTGCCAGTAGTGGGAGTGGAATTTTGGGGGGAGAAAAACTGTTTTTT
CASSGSGILGGEKLFF